This is a list of T cell receptor beta chains from one sample in a study of beta chain features in type 1 diabetes. Sequenced by immunoSEQ multiplex PCR; TCRdb stores in-frame clones only, minus some. There are around 430,000 clones in the sample; approximately 28% occur only once, and 0.065% lies in the top ten. The sample comprised naive CD4+ T cells from blood. The origin of the receptors is a man aged 18 to 35 in good health. Both conserved end residues are part of each CDR3. The D gene is left open where the match is weak. Some rows have no size entry. The others give once, few or many, or a class for an expanded clone.

few	TRBJ2-1	TRBD2	TRBV23-1	CASSLPGLAGLLIYNEQFF	TGCGCCAGCAGTCTCCCGGGACTAGCGGGGCTTCTGATCTACAATGAGCAGTTCTTC
NA	TRBJ1-2	TRBD1	TRBV30	CAWNRDRGFIGYTF	TGTGCCTGGAATCGGGACAGGGGGTTCATTGGCTACACCTTC
few	TRBJ2-1	NA	TRBV7-9	CASNRDLYNEQFF	TGTGCCAGCAACCGGGATCTCTACAATGAGCAGTTCTTC
NA	TRBJ2-7	NA	TRBV2	CASRGLIYEQYF	TGTGCCAGCAGGGGACTGATCTACGAGCAGTACTTC
NA	TRBJ2-4	NA	TRBV5-4	CASSLGEGKNIQYF	TGTGCCAGCAGCTTGGGTGAGGGCAAAAACATTCAGTACTTC
few	TRBJ2-3	NA	TRBV7-9	CATKRDTQYF	TGTGCCACCAAGAGGGATACGCAGTATTTT
few	TRBJ2-5	TRBD1	TRBV15	CATSRTGQGKETQYF	TGTGCCACCAGCAGAACGGGACAGGGAAAAGAGACCCAGTACTTC
few	TRBJ2-7	TRBD1	TRBV30	CAWRTGTGEYEQYF	TGTGCCTGGAGGACCGGGACAGGGGAGTACGAGCAGTACTTC
NA	TRBJ2-1	NA	TRBV7-8	CASSLVGAYNEQFF	TGTGCCAGCAGCCTAGTAGGTGCTTACAATGAGCAGTTCTTC
few	TRBJ2-7	NA	TRBV25-1	CASSEYGGEDYEQYF	TGTGCCAGCAGTGAATACGGAGGGGAGGACTACGAGCAGTACTTC
NA	TRBJ2-1	NA	TRBV7-2	CASSSGPLNEQFF	TGTGCCAGCAGCTCGGGCCCTCTCAATGAGCAGTTCTTC
few	TRBJ2-3	TRBD2	TRBV28	CASSQGLAGRTGRYF	TGTGCCAGCAGCCAAGGACTAGCGGGACGTACTGGGCGGTATTTT
few	TRBJ2-7	NA	TRBV19	CASSIGTSLYEQYF	TGTGCCAGTAGTATTGGGACATCTCTGTACGAGCAGTACTTC
NA	TRBJ2-5	TRBD2	TRBV18	CASSPGLAGAQETQYF	TGTGCCAGCTCACCAGGACTAGCGGGGGCCCAAGAGACCCAGTACTTC
few	TRBJ2-7	NA	TRBV6-5	CASSQDRLSYEQYF	TGTGCCAGCAGTCAAGACAGACTATCCTACGAGCAGTACTTC
NA	TRBJ2-5	NA	TRBV25-1	CASRRSGSRETQYF	TGTGCCAGCCGAAGAAGCGGCAGTCGGGAGACCCAGTACTTC
NA	TRBJ2-5	NA	TRBV5-1	CASSLNPGEETQYF	TGCGCCAGCAGCTTGAATCCGGGGGAGGAGACCCAGTACTTC
few	TRBJ2-7	NA	TRBV7-7	CASSLRPGREQYF	TGTGCTAGCAGCTTACGGCCAGGCCGCGAGCAGTACTTC
NA	TRBJ1-2	TRBD1	TRBV9	CASSVVGQNYGYTF	TGTGCCAGCAGCGTAGTGGGACAGAACTATGGCTACACCTTC
few	TRBJ1-2	NA	TRBV29-1	CSAAQGGDYGYTF	TGCAGCGCCGCTCAAGGGGGAGACTATGGCTACACCTTC
NA	TRBJ1-2	NA	TRBV2	CASIPESYGYTF	TGTGCCAGCATCCCTGAGAGCTATGGCTACACCTTC
NA	TRBJ2-3	TRBD1	TRBV29-1	CSVDGDRGADTQYF	TGCAGCGTTGACGGGGACAGAGGTGCGGATACGCAGTATTTT
NA	TRBJ1-1	NA	TRBV18	CASSPQGGVNSEAFF	TGTGCCAGCTCACCGCAGGGTGGGGTAAATTCTGAAGCTTTCTTT
NA	TRBJ2-3	NA	TRBV7-2	CASSPGRLTDTQYF	TGTGCCAGCAGCCCGGGACGGTTAACAGATACGCAGTATTTT
NA	TRBJ2-1	NA	TRBV7-9	CASSLDYRNEQFF	TGTGCCAGCAGCTTAGATTACCGCAATGAGCAGTTCTTC
NA	TRBJ2-1	NA	TRBV14	CASSQDIWGSGNEQFF	TGTGCCAGCAGCCAAGATATCTGGGGGTCTGGCAATGAGCAGTTCTTC
few	TRBJ2-1	NA	TRBV4-1	CASSLSGLGGEQFF	TGCGCCAGCAGCCTTTCCGGGCTGGGTGGCGAGCAGTTCTTC
few	TRBJ2-5	TRBD2	TRBV29-1	CSVTGTSRETQYF	TGCAGCGTCACCGGGACTAGCCGGGAGACCCAGTACTTC
NA	TRBJ2-1	NA	TRBV7-9	CASNIDGQPNEQFF	TGTGCCAGCAATATCGATGGGCAGCCCAATGAGCAGTTCTTC
NA	TRBJ1-2	NA	TRBV10-3	CAISTWTGNYGYTF	TGTGCCATCAGTACCTGGACGGGAAACTATGGCTACACCTTC
few	TRBJ2-5	NA	TRBV30	CAWSRSRETQYF	TGTGCCTGGAGCCGCTCGCGAGAGACCCAGTACTTC
NA	TRBJ2-7	TRBD2	TRBV7-2	CASSPSGRASDEQYF	TGTGCCAGCAGCCCGAGCGGGAGGGCCTCCGACGAGCAGTACTTC
few	TRBJ2-1	TRBD2	TRBV27	CASSLLLASLGEQFF	TGTGCCAGCAGTTTACTACTAGCGTCCCTTGGGGAGCAGTTCTTC
NA	TRBJ2-1	NA	TRBV11-3	CASSISGNSYNEQFF	TGTGCCAGCAGCATTAGCGGAAACTCCTACAATGAGCAGTTCTTC
NA	TRBJ2-1	NA	TRBV13	CASSSPKKAIEQFF	TGTGCCAGCAGCTCGCCCAAGAAGGCAATCGAGCAGTTCTTC
few	TRBJ2-7	NA	TRBV7-2	CASSLQELSYEQYF	TGTGCCAGCAGCTTGCAGGAGCTCTCCTACGAGCAGTACTTC
few	TRBJ1-1	NA	TRBV18	CASSPQKNTEAFF	TGTGCCAGCTCACCTCAGAAGAACACTGAAGCTTTCTTT
NA	TRBJ2-1	NA	TRBV29-1	CSAAVDEQFF	TGCAGCGCAGCAGTGGATGAGCAGTTCTTC
few	TRBJ2-1	NA	TRBV29-1	CSVDPDSYNEQFF	TGCAGCGTTGACCCGGACTCCTACAATGAGCAGTTCTTC
few	TRBJ2-6	NA	TRBV5-6	CASYPNPSGANVLTF	TGTGCCAGCTACCCCAATCCCTCAGGGGCCAACGTCCTGACTTTC
few	TRBJ2-5	NA	TRBV28	CASGLLPGTQYF	TGTGCCAGCGGACTCCTCCCCGGGACCCAGTACTTC
few	TRBJ2-7	NA	TRBV10-3	CAISGDPLYEQYF	TGTGCCATCAGTGGGGACCCCCTCTACGAGCAGTACTTC
NA	TRBJ1-1	TRBD1	TRBV7-2	CASSLRQGLTEAFF	TGTGCCAGCAGCCTGCGACAGGGTCTCACTGAAGCTTTCTTT
few	TRBJ2-1	TRBD2	TRBV29-1	CSVDWPSGYYNEQFF	TGCAGCGTTGATTGGCCTAGCGGGTATTACAATGAGCAGTTCTTC
few	TRBJ2-7	NA	TRBV19	CASSGRAEQYEQYF	TGTGCCAGTAGCGGACGGGCCGAACAATACGAGCAGTACTTC
few	TRBJ2-1	TRBD2	TRBV7-2	CASSTGTSGTNEQFF	TGTGCCAGCAGCACGGGGACTAGCGGAACGAATGAGCAGTTCTTC
NA	TRBJ2-5	TRBD1	TRBV30	CAGTVRETQYF	TGTGCCGGGACAGTTCGAGAGACCCAGTACTTC
NA	TRBJ1-2	NA	TRBV29-1	CSFWTANYGYTF	TGCAGCTTCTGGACAGCGAACTATGGCTACACCTTC
NA	TRBJ1-1	NA	TRBV28	CASSSRGGATEAFF	TGTGCCAGCAGTTCCCGGGGTGGGGCCACTGAAGCTTTCTTT
NA	TRBJ2-1	NA	TRBV7-9	CASSLLYNEQFF	TGTGCCAGCAGCCTTCTCTACAATGAGCAGTTCTTC
NA	TRBJ1-2	NA	TRBV10-3	CAGSVDPGYGYTF	TGTGCCGGAAGCGTTGACCCGGGCTATGGCTACACCTTC
few	TRBJ1-5	NA	TRBV30	CAWSAGGDQPQHF	TGTGCCTGGAGTGCGGGGGGCGATCAGCCCCAGCATTTT